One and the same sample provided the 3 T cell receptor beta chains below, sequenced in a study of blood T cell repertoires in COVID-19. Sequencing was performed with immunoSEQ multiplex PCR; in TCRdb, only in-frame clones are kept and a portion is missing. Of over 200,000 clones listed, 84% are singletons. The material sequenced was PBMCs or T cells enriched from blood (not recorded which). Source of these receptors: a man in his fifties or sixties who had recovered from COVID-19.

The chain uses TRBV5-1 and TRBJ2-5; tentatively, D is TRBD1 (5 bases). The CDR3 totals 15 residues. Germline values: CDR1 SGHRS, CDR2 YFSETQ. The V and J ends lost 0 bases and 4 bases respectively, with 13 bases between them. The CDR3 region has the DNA TGCGCCAGCAGCTTGGGTAGGGGAACGGGAGAGACCCAGTACTTC. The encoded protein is CASSLGRGTGETQYF.

CDR3 amino acids: CASSPGLQGEKLFF. CDR3 sequence (DNA): TGTGCCAGCAGCCCAGGGTTGCAAGGTGAAAAACTGTTTTTT. This chain joins TRBV3-1 (or the pseudogene TRBV3-2) and TRBJ1-4; a possible D gene is TRBD1 (5 bases). Germline lookup yields CDR1 LGHDT and CDR2 YNNKEL (reference sequence). This CDR3 spans 14 amino acids. V lost 4 bases, J lost 7 bases, and 13 bases lay in between.

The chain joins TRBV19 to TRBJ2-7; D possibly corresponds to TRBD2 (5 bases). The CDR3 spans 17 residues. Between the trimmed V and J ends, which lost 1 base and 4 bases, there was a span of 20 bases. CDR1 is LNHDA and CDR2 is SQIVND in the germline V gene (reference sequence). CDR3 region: CASSIAGEGDLMYEQYF. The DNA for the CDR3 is TGTGCCAGTAGTATAGCCGGTGAGGGAGACCTAATGTACGAGCAGTACTTC. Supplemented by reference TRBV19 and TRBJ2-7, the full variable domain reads DGGITQSPKYLFRKEGQNVTLSCEQNLNHDAMYWYRQDPGQGLRLIYYSQIVNDFQKGDIAEGYSVSREKKESFPLTVTSAQKNPTAFYLCASSIAGEGDLMYEQYFGPGTRLTVT.